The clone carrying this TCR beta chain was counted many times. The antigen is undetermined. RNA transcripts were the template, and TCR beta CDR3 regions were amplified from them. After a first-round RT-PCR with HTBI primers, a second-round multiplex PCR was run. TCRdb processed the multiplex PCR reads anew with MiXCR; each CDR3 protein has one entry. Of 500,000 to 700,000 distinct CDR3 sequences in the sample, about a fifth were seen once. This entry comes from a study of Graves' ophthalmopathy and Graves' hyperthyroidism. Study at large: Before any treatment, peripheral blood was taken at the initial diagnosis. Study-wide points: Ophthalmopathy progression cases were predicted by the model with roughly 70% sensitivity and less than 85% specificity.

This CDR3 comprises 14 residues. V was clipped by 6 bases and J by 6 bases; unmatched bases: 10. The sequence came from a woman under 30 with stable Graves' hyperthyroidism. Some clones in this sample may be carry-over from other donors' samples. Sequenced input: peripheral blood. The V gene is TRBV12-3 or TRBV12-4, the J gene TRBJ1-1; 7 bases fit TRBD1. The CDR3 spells CASRMPTGSAEAFF. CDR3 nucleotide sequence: TGTGCCAGCAGGATGCCGACAGGGTCGGCTGAAGCTTTCTTT.